The 19 T cell receptor beta chains below come from one sample, sequenced in a study of T cell responses to AZD1222 COVID-19 vaccine. TCRdb keeps only in-frame clones here, not all; method: immunoSEQ multiplex PCR. The sample gives about 120,000 clones, approximately 87% of which show up once; around 12% is in the top ten. This specimen was peripheral blood, taken on day 0 of AZD1222 vaccination. The receptors shown here come from an adult in good health.

The V gene is TRBV18, the J gene TRBJ2-3, with 10 bases identical to TRBD2. J gave up 5 bases and V 5 bases, and 10 bases lay outside the gene matches. The CDR3 covers 16 residues. Germline CDR1 reads KGHSH; CDR2 reads LQKENI. Written as DNA, the CDR3 is TGTGCCAGCTCAGAAACGGCTAGCGGGAGAATAGATACGCAGTATTTT. This gives the protein CASSETASGRIDTQYF.

V usage is TRBV18 and J usage is TRBJ1-1; TRBD1 is a possible D gene (5 bases). The CDR3 length is 16 residues. V gave up 0 bases and J gave up 1 base, with 12 bases separating them. Germline CDR1 is KGHSH and CDR2 is LQKENI. The CDR3 nucleotides read TGTGCCAGCTCACCACCGGGGACCTTGGGGAACACTGAAGCTTTCTTT. Amino acids: CASSPPGTLGNTEAFF.

A few counts support this clone. The rearrangement links TRBV7-3 to TRBJ2-5, with TRBD1 identical over 10 bases. Germline V lookup: CDR1 SGHTA, CDR2 FQGTGA. V shed 5 bases, J shed 2 bases, and the junction held 5 bases outside the gene matches. CDR3 size: 15 residues. CDR3 sequence reads: CASSPTGQGQETQYF. In nucleotides, the CDR3 is TGTGCCAGCAGCCCGACGGGACAGGGGCAAGAGACCCAGTACTTC.

The rearrangement uses TRBV5-1 and TRBJ2-4; the D gene could be TRBD1 or TRBD2 (6 bases each). V lost 4 bases and J 8 bases, leaving 28 bases between the germline ends. Germline lookup yields CDR1 SGHRS and CDR2 YFSETQ. This CDR3 comprises 18 residues. The CDR3 sequence: CASSGSWGPTGPGDIQYF. CDR3 nucleotide sequence: TGCGCCAGCAGCGGCTCTTGGGGGCCAACGGGTCCGGGGGACATTCAGTACTTC.

The chain employs TRBV6-2 or TRBV6-3 and TRBJ1-3; tentative D call: TRBD1 (5 bases). Germline assignment: CDR1 MNHEY and CDR2 SVGEGT. CDR3 size: 14 residues. V was trimmed by 5 bases and J by 0 bases, leaving 8 bases between them. For the CDR3, the DNA is TGTGCCAGCAGTCAACAGGCCTCTGGAAACACCATATATTTT. Its translation: CASSQQASGNTIYF.

This sequence joins TRBV19 and TRBJ1-2, with D unclear. Germline loops: CDR1 LNHDA, CDR2 SQIVND (reference sequence). Between the trimmed V and J ends, which lost 0 bases and 2 bases, there was a span of 10 bases. This CDR3 contains 15 residues. Here the CDR3 DNA reads TGTGCCAGTAGTATAGATCGCGCGGGGAACTATGGCTACACCTTC. Translating it yields CASSIDRAGNYGYTF.

This rearrangement joins TRBV4-2 to TRBJ2-2; 13 bases agree with TRBD2. The germline V gene encodes CDR1 LGHNA and CDR2 YNFKEQ. The CDR3 extends over 19 amino acids. Unmatched junction bases numbered 9, after V lost 2 bases and J lost 3 bases. For the CDR3, the DNA is TGTGCCAGCAGCCAAAGGACTAGCGGGAGCGGTGGTGACACCGGGGAGCTGTTTTTT. The encoded protein is CASSQRTSGSGGDTGELFF.

The rearrangement uses TRBV6-2 or TRBV6-3 and TRBJ2-5, with 7 bases fitting TRBD1. CDR1 is MNHEY and CDR2 is SVGEGT in the germline V gene. The ends lost 6 bases at V and 4 bases at J; junction bases unmatched: 8. The CDR3 is made up of 14 amino acids. CDR3 sequence: CASSFKRTGETQYF. The CDR3 DNA follows: TGTGCCAGCAGCTTTAAGAGGACAGGAGAGACCCAGTACTTC.

The V call is TRBV19, the J call TRBJ2-2; 14 nucleotides match TRBD2. J was trimmed by 4 bases and V by 6 bases; bases with no gene match: 4. The CDR3 length is 16 residues. The germline CDR1 and CDR2 sequences are LNHDA and SQIVND (reference sequence). In DNA form, the CDR3 reads TGTGCCAGTAGCAGGACTAGCGGGAGGTCCACCGGGGAGCTGTTTTTT. Translated, it gives CASSRTSGRSTGELFF.

The CDR3, as DNA: TGTGCCAGCAGTAGGGACAGGGTGGGATCCTATGGCTACACCTTC. It yields the protein CASSRDRVGSYGYTF. The rearrangement joins TRBV2 to TRBJ1-2; 9 bases are a match to TRBD1. Germline V lookup: CDR1 SNHLY, CDR2 FYNNEI. J was trimmed by 4 bases and V by 5 bases; bases with no gene match: 8. The CDR3 sequence is 15 residues long.

The chain employs TRBV7-8 and TRBJ1-3; 10 bases align to TRBD1. J lost 4 bases, V lost 5 bases, and 8 bases had no gene match. Germline loops: CDR1 SGHVS, CDR2 FQNEAQ. CDR3 length equals 16 residues. CDR3: CASSDRDRGSGNTIYF. The CDR3 DNA reads as TGTGCCAGCAGCGACCGGGACAGGGGATCCGGAAACACCATATATTTT.

This chain joins TRBV12-3 or TRBV12-4 and TRBJ1-5; D unresolved. The CDR3 loop spans 13 amino acids. Trimming cost V 6 bases and J 6 bases, with 12 bases left between them. The CDR3 loop is CASSGSGSQPQHF. Written as DNA, the CDR3 is TGTGCCAGCAGCGGCTCTGGCAGTCAGCCCCAGCATTTT.

The V gene is TRBV27, the J gene TRBJ1-1; D remains unclear. Germline V gene lookup returns CDR1 MNHEY and CDR2 SMNVEV (reference sequence). Trimming shortened V by 5 bases and J by 3 bases, and 13 bases separated the two germline ends. This CDR3 has 14 amino acids. CDR3 sequence: CASSPPFRDTEAFF. Here the CDR3 DNA reads TGTGCCAGCAGTCCCCCTTTCAGAGACACTGAAGCTTTCTTT.

This clone was observed a handful of times. This chain joins TRBV11-2 and TRBJ1-1; D is possibly TRBD1 (5 bases). The CDR3 sequence is 16 residues long. The V end lost 1 base, the J end lost 5 bases, and 17 bases lay between the germline ends. Germline V gives CDR1 SGHAT, CDR2 FQNNGV. CDR3 region: CASSLAPTAPRTEAFF. The DNA for the CDR3 is TGTGCCAGCAGCTTAGCCCCGACAGCCCCAAGAACTGAAGCTTTCTTT.

The V and J genes are TRBV10-3 and TRBJ2-7, with TRBD2 matching 16 bases. CDR1 and CDR2 (germline): ENHRY, SYGVKD. Unmatched junction bases numbered 5, after V lost 4 bases and J lost 2 bases. This CDR3 contains 17 residues. CDR3 sequence reads: CAISAPGTSGRAYEQYF. The CDR3 DNA reads as TGTGCCATCAGTGCCCCCGGGACTAGCGGGAGGGCCTACGAGCAGTACTTC.

This chain links TRBV28 with TRBJ1-2; D is uncertain. Germline values: CDR1 MDHEN, CDR2 SYDVKM. Trimming took 5 bases from V and 4 from J, leaving 11 bases between them. The CDR3 length is 13 residues. The CDR3 protein is CASSKTASYGYTF. The CDR3 nucleotides read TGTGCCAGCAGTAAGACTGCGAGCTATGGCTACACCTTC.

The chain carries TRBV19 and TRBJ2-6; D remains ambiguous. CDR3 length: 15 residues. Germline V lookup: CDR1 LNHDA, CDR2 SQIVND (reference sequence). V gave up 5 bases and J gave up 0 bases, with 8 bases separating them. DNA for the CDR3: TGTGCCAGTAGTGCAAGGAACTCTGGGGCCAACGTCCTGACTTTC. Amino acid sequence: CASSARNSGANVLTF.

As for this clone: The identical CDR3 is also encoded by other nucleotide sequences in the sample. The V call is TRBV6-2 or TRBV6-3, the J call TRBJ2-2; maybe TRBD2 (6 bases). CDR3 size: 17 residues. The V gene's germline CDR1 is MNHEY and CDR2 SVGEGT. V was cut by 4 bases and J by 4 bases, with 19 bases left in between. The CDR3 DNA reads as TGTGCCAGCAGTTCGGTCGGGCGGGGATGGGTCACCGGGGAGCTGTTTTTT. This encodes CASSSVGRGWVTGELFF.

The chain couples TRBV7-2 to TRBJ1-1; tentative D call: TRBD1 (5 bases). V was cut by 5 bases and J by 9 bases, with 16 bases left in between. CDR1 SGHTA and CDR2 FQGNSA come from the germline V gene. The CDR3 sequence is 13 residues long. The CDR3 sequence is CASSVGVSRKAFF. The CDR3 region has the DNA TGTGCCAGCAGCGTAGGGGTGTCGAGGAAAGCTTTCTTT.